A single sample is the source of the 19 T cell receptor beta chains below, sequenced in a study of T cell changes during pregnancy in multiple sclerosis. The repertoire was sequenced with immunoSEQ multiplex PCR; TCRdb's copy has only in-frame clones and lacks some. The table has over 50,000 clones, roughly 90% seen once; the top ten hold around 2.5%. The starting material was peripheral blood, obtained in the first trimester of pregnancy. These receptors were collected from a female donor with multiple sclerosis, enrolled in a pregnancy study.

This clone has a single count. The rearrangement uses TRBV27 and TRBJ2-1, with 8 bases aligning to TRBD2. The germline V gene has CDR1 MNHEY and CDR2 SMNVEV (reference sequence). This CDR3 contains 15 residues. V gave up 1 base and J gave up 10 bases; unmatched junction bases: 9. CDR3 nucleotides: TGTGCCAGCAGTTTATTAGCGGGGACGCAGGGGGAGCAGTTCTTC. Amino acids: CASSLLAGTQGEQFF.

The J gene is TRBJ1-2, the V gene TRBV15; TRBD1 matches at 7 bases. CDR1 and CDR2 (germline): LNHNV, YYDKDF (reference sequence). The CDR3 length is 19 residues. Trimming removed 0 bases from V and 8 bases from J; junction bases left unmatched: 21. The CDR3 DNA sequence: TGTGCCACCAGCAGAGACAGAAGGGGGCAGGGGGAATCCTCCTGGGGCTACACCTTC. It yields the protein CATSRDRRGQGESSWGYTF.

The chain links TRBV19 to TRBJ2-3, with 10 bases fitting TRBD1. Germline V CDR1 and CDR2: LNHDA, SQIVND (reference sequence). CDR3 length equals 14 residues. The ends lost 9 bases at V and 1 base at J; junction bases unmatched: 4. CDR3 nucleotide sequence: TGTGCCAGCGTGGACAGGGGGGGCACAGATACGCAGTATTTT. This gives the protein CASVDRGGTDTQYF.

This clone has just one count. CDR3 region: CAWSPDSYEQYF. DNA of the CDR3: TGTGCCTGGAGCCCTGACAGCTACGAGCAGTACTTC. The chain couples TRBV30 to TRBJ2-7; D is possibly TRBD1 (5 bases). Germline V gene sequence: CDR1 GTSNPN, CDR2 SVGIG (reference sequence). The V end lost 3 bases, the J end lost 3 bases, and 9 bases lay between the germline ends. The CDR3 spans 12 residues.

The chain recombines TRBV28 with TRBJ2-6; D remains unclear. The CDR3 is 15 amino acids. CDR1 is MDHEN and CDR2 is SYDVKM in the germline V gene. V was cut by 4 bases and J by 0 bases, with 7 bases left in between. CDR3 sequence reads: CASSSRSSGANVLTF. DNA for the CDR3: TGTGCCAGCAGTTCCCGGAGCTCTGGGGCCAACGTCCTGACTTTC.

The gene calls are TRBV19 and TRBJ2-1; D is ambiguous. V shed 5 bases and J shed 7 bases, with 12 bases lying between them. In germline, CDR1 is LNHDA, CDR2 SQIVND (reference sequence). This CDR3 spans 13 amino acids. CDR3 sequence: CASSLRLKNEQFF. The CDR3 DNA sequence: TGTGCCAGTAGTCTTCGACTGAAGAATGAGCAGTTCTTC.

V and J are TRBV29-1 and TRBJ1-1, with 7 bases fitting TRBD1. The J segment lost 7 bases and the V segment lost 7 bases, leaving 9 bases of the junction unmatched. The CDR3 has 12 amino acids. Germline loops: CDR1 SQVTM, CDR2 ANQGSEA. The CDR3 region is CSGGQVSGEAFF. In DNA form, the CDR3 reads TGCAGCGGAGGACAGGTGAGCGGTGAAGCTTTCTTT.

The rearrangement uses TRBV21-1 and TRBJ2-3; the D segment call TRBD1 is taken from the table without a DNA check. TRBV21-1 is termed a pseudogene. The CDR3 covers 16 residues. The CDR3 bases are TGTGCCAGCAGCAAAGTATGGACAGGGAATGAGGATACGCAGTATTTT. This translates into CASSKVWTGNEDTQYF.

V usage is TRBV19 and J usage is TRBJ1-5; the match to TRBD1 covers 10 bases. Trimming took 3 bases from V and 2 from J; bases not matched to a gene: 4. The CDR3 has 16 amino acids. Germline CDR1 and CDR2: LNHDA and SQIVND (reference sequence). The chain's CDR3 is CASSIDRGLGNQPQHF. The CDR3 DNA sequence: TGTGCCAGTAGTATCGACAGGGGGCTGGGCAATCAGCCCCAGCATTTT.

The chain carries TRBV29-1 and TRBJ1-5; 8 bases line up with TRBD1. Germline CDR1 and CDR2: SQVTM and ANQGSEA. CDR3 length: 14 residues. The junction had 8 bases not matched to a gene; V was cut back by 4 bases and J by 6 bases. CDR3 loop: CSVVETGVGQPQHF. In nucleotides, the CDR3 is TGCAGCGTTGTCGAGACAGGGGTCGGTCAGCCCCAGCATTTT.

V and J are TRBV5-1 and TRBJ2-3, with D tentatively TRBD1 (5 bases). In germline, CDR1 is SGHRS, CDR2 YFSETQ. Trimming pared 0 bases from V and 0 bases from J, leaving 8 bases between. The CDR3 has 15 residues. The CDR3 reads CASSLVGASTDTQYF. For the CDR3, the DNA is TGCGCCAGCAGCTTGGTAGGGGCTAGCACAGATACGCAGTATTTT.

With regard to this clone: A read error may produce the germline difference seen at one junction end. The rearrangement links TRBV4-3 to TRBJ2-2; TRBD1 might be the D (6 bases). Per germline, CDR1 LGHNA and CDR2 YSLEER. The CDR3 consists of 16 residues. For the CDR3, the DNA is TGCGCCAGCAGTCAAGGCGCTGCAGGGGTGACCGGGGAGCTGTTTTTT. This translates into CASSQGAAGVTGELFF.

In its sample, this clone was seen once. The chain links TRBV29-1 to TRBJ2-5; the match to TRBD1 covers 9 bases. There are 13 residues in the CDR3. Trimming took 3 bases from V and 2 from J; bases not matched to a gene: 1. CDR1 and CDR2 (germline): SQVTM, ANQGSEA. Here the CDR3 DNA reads TGCAGCGTTGAGGACAGGGGACAAGAGACCCAGTACTTC. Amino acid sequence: CSVEDRGQETQYF.

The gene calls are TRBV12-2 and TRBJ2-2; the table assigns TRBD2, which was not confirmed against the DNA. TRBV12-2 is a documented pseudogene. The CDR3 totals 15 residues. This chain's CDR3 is CASRLAGANTGELFF. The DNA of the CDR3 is TGTGCAAGTCGCTTAGCGGGAGCGAACACCGGGGAGCTGTTTTTT.

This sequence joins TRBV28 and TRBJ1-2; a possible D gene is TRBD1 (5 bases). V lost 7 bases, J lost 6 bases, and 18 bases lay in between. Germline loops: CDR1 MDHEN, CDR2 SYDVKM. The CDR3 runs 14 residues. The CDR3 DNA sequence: TGTGCCAGCACCGCCGGAGGAGGGGCTAATGGCTACACCTTC. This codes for CASTAGGGANGYTF.

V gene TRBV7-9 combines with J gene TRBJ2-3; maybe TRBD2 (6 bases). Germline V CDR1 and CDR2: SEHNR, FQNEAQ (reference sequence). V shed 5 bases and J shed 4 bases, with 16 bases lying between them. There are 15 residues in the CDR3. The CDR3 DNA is TGTGCCAGCAGCCCCAAGGCGGGATGGGCAGATACGCAGTATTTT. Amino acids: CASSPKAGWADTQYF.

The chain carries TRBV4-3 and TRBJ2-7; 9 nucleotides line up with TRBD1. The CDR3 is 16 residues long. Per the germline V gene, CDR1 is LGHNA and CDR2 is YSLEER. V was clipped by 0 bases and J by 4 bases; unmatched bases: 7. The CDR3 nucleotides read TGCGCCAGCAGCCAAGATAGGGGACAGGGCTTATACGAGCAGTACTTC. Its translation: CASSQDRGQGLYEQYF.

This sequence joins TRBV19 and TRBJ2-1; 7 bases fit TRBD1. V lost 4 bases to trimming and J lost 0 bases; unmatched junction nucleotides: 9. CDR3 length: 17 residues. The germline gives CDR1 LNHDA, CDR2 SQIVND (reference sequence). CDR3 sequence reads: CASSKSPTGNSYNEQFF. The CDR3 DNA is TGTGCCAGTAGTAAGAGCCCGACAGGGAACTCCTACAATGAGCAGTTCTTC.

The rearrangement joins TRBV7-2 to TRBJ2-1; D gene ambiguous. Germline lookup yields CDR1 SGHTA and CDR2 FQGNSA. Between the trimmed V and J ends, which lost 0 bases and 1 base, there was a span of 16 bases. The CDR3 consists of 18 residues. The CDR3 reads CASSLAYRSQASYNEQFF. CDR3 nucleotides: TGTGCCAGCAGCTTAGCATACCGGTCGCAGGCGTCCTACAATGAGCAGTTCTTC.